Included here is one TCR beta chain sequence, with context. Its target is unknown. This record belongs to a study of CD4+ T cells in melanoma. General observations from the study: A reported correlation linked neoantigen-specific CD4+ T cells to CD8+, macrophage and B cell function. Neoantigen-specific CD4+ T cells in melanoma reportedly had diverse differentiation states.

Germline values: CDR1 MNHNY, CDR2 SVGAGI (reference sequence). The CDR3 runs to 15 residues. Trimming removed 8 bases at V and 1 base at J, with 16 bases between. Assay: immunoSEQ multiplex PCR; the TCRdb copy retains only in-frame clones and omits some. The data show 10,000 to 13,000 clones, roughly 69% seen once. This chain connects TRBV6-6 to TRBJ2-3; D is possibly TRBD1 (5 bases). Sequences were obtained from cells from a culture (not recorded whether cultured in vitro). This receptor was taken from a human donor with melanoma. The DNA for the CDR3 is TGTGCCAGCTCTGTGGGGCCGCCGGGCACAGATACGCAGTATTTT. Translating it yields CASSVGPPGTDTQYF.